This entry features one T cell receptor beta chain sequence. The study pulled out CD4+ and CD8+ cells with positive magnetic bead selection and then checked their purity by flow cytometry. These data originate in a study of somatic mutations in cytotoxic T cells in rheumatoid arthritis. Repertoires were generated with immunoSEQ multiplex PCR, while TCRdb's copy carries only in-frame clones and drops some. The data hold 18,000 or so clones, with about 70% observed a single time. Trimming removed 0 bases at V and 7 bases at J, with 6 bases between. CDR1 and CDR2 from the germline V gene are LNHNV and YYDKDF (reference sequence). The CDR3 is 13 amino acids.

The chain uses TRBV15 and TRBJ2-2; the D gene is possibly TRBD1 (6 bases). The sample was CD8+ T cells sorted from blood. This sequence was found in a woman aged 55-75 years in good health. In DNA form, the CDR3 reads TGTGCCACCAGCAGAGAGACAGGCGGGGAGCTGTTTTTT. This codes for CATSRETGGELFF.